This TCR beta chain was sequenced for a study of blood T cell repertoires in COVID-19. Study as a whole: Donors in the United States, Italy and Spain gave samples during acute or convalescent COVID-19. Sample material is recorded as cDNA or gDNA derived from T cells, B-cell-depleted T cells, or PBMCs.

In the original workflow: Amplification of reference gene primers provided the estimated nucleated cell counts. Libraries were prepared by immunoSEQ multiplex PCR; TCRdb keeps only in-frame clonotypes and omits some of them. For V, J and clone size, that table is used; D and trimming come from the DNA. The sample shows 90,000 to 130,000 clones, roughly 86% of them seen only once. The trim removed 10 bases at V and 7 bases at J, leaving 12 bases unmatched. The length of the CDR3 is 14 residues. Germline-derived CDR1 and CDR2 are LNHDA and SQIVND (reference sequence). The V call is TRBV19, the J call TRBJ2-2; 7 bases match TRBD2. The sequence was collected from a middle-aged man with acute or convalescent COVID-19. The material sequenced was peripheral blood. The CDR3 sequence: CATTPGGAIGELFF. The CDR3 coding sequence is TGTGCCACCACTCCGGGAGGCGCGATCGGGGAGCTGTTTTTT. The complete variable domain, with remaining parts taken from reference TRBV19 and TRBJ2-2, reads DGGITQSPKYLFRKEGQNVTLSCEQNLNHDAMYWYRQDPGQGLRLIYYSQIVNDFQKGDIAEGYSVSREKKESFPLTVTSAQKNPTAFYLCATTPGGAIGELFFGEGSRLTVL.